The rows below give T cell receptor beta chains drawn from one sample of a study of blood T cell repertoires in COVID-19. Profiled with immunoSEQ multiplex PCR; TCRdb holds only in-frame clones, not every one. The sample has 50,000 to 85,000 clones, around 90% seen once. The specimen sequenced was peripheral blood. These TCRs come from a human donor in a cohort sampled during active COVID-19. Each CDR3 is given with its conserved first and last residue. The order of the fields is D gene, J gene, V gene, clone size, CDR3 protein, CDR3 DNA. A D gene is named only where the DNA matches it firmly. Expanded clones are given a class, and other clones once, few, many or no size at all.

D gene: -; J gene: TRBJ2-5; V gene: TRBV28; clone size: -; CDR3 protein: CASSPPPQETQYF; CDR3 DNA: TGTGCCAGCAGTCCTCCTCCCCAAGAGACCCAGTACTTC
D gene: TRBD1; J gene: TRBJ1-3; V gene: TRBV6-6; clone size: -; CDR3 protein: CASSYRGQATTIYF; CDR3 DNA: TGTGCCAGCAGTTACAGAGGACAGGCAACCACCATATATTTT
D gene: TRBD1; J gene: TRBJ2-2; V gene: TRBV7-3; clone size: -; CDR3 protein: CASSFGGTGSTGELFF; CDR3 DNA: TGTGCCAGCAGCTTTGGTGGGACAGGGTCAACCGGGGAGCTGTTTTTT
D gene: TRBD1; J gene: TRBJ2-7; V gene: TRBV27; clone size: -; CDR3 protein: CASSWAPPGGAMPYEQYF; CDR3 DNA: TGTGCCAGCAGTTGGGCCCCCCCAGGGGGCGCGATGCCCTACGAGCAGTACTTC
D gene: TRBD1; J gene: TRBJ2-2; V gene: TRBV28; clone size: -; CDR3 protein: CASKETGTGNTGELFF; CDR3 DNA: TGTGCCAGCAAGGAGACCGGGACAGGGAACACCGGGGAGCTGTTTTTT
D gene: TRBD1; J gene: TRBJ1-2; V gene: TRBV4-1; clone size: -; CDR3 protein: CASSQANTGGAIYGYTF; CDR3 DNA: TGCGCCAGCAGCCAAGCAAATACAGGGGGTGCGATTTATGGCTACACCTTC
D gene: -; J gene: TRBJ2-7; V gene: TRBV19; clone size: -; CDR3 protein: CASSIGRDYEQYF; CDR3 DNA: TGTGCCAGTAGTATTGGCCGGGACTACGAGCAGTACTTC
D gene: -; J gene: TRBJ1-4; V gene: TRBV7-9; clone size: few; CDR3 protein: CASSLAGTIKSNEKLFF; CDR3 DNA: TGTGCCAGCAGCTTAGCCGGGACAATCAAGTCTAATGAAAAACTGTTTTTT
D gene: TRBD2; J gene: TRBJ2-2; V gene: TRBV5-1; clone size: -; CDR3 protein: CASSRTSGGPNTGELFF; CDR3 DNA: TGCGCCAGCAGCCGGACTAGCGGGGGTCCGAACACCGGGGAGCTGTTTTTT
D gene: TRBD1; J gene: TRBJ1-5; V gene: TRBV5-8; clone size: -; CDR3 protein: CASRRTGGSNQPQHF; CDR3 DNA: TGTGCCAGCAGACGGACAGGGGGTAGCAATCAGCCCCAGCATTTT
D gene: -; J gene: TRBJ2-1; V gene: TRBV7-2; clone size: few; CDR3 protein: CASSPRGQTQRDEQFF; CDR3 DNA: TGTGCCAGCAGCCCCCGGGGTCAGACTCAGCGGGATGAGCAGTTCTTC
D gene: -; J gene: TRBJ2-2; V gene: TRBV4-1; clone size: -; CDR3 protein: CASSQGQIPPNTGELFF; CDR3 DNA: TGCGCCAGCAGCCAAGGACAAATCCCTCCGAACACCGGGGAGCTGTTTTTT
D gene: TRBD1; J gene: TRBJ1-2; V gene: TRBV6-5; clone size: -; CDR3 protein: CASSYQRQGDGYTF; CDR3 DNA: TGTGCCAGCAGTTACCAAAGACAGGGGGACGGCTACACCTTC
D gene: -; J gene: TRBJ2-5; V gene: TRBV13; clone size: -; CDR3 protein: CASSLRFQETQYF; CDR3 DNA: TGTGCCAGCAGCTTACGTTTCCAAGAGACCCAGTACTTC
D gene: -; J gene: TRBJ1-2; V gene: TRBV29-1; clone size: -; CDR3 protein: CSVEAQGDYTF; CDR3 DNA: TGCAGCGTTGAAGCACAGGGCGACTACACCTTC
D gene: -; J gene: TRBJ1-5; V gene: TRBV6-6; clone size: -; CDR3 protein: CASSREDSAGNQPQHF; CDR3 DNA: TGTGCCAGCAGTCGTGAAGACAGCGCGGGGAATCAGCCCCAGCATTTT
D gene: -; J gene: TRBJ1-4; V gene: TRBV29-1; clone size: few; CDR3 protein: CSVQGISPEKLFF; CDR3 DNA: TGCAGCGTTCAGGGAATATCCCCAGAAAAACTGTTTTTT
D gene: -; J gene: TRBJ2-5; V gene: TRBV3-1/TRBV3-2; clone size: -; CDR3 protein: CASSLDSGGLLGTQYF; CDR3 DNA: TGTGCCAGCAGCCTCGATAGCGGCGGGCTATTGGGGACCCAGTACTTC
D gene: -; J gene: TRBJ2-3; V gene: TRBV27; clone size: -; CDR3 protein: CASSFLDTQYF; CDR3 DNA: TGTGCCAGCAGTTTTCTCGATACGCAGTATTTT
D gene: -; J gene: TRBJ2-2; V gene: TRBV7-2; clone size: -; CDR3 protein: CASSLLLGHTGELFF; CDR3 DNA: TGTGCCAGCAGCCTCTTACTAGGGCACACCGGGGAGCTGTTTTTT
D gene: TRBD2; J gene: TRBJ2-5; V gene: TRBV30; clone size: once; CDR3 protein: CAWSLTSGETQYF; CDR3 DNA: TGTGCCTGGAGTTTAACTAGCGGGGAGACCCAGTACTTC
D gene: TRBD2; J gene: TRBJ2-3; V gene: TRBV20-1; clone size: few; CDR3 protein: CSASREGFTDTQYF; CDR3 DNA: TGCAGTGCTAGTCGGGAGGGCTTTACAGATACGCAGTATTTT
D gene: TRBD1; J gene: TRBJ2-5; V gene: TRBV5-1; clone size: -; CDR3 protein: CASSLAPTGGQETQYF; CDR3 DNA: TGCGCCAGCAGCTTGGCCCCCACAGGGGGCCAAGAGACCCAGTACTTC
D gene: TRBD1; J gene: TRBJ2-3; V gene: TRBV5-1; clone size: -; CDR3 protein: CASRSGTGPNTQYF; CDR3 DNA: TGCGCCAGCAGGTCCGGGACAGGACCTAATACGCAGTATTTT
D gene: TRBD1; J gene: TRBJ1-1; V gene: TRBV5-1; clone size: -; CDR3 protein: CASTMQGANTEAFF; CDR3 DNA: TGCGCCAGCACCATGCAGGGGGCCAACACTGAAGCTTTCTTT
D gene: -; J gene: TRBJ1-6; V gene: TRBV4-2; clone size: -; CDR3 protein: CASSQDFGNSPLHF; CDR3 DNA: TGTGCCAGCAGCCAAGATTTCGGGAATTCACCCCTCCACTTT